This T cell receptor (beta chain) stems from a study of blood T cell repertoires in COVID-19. Study details: Sites across the United States, Italy and Spain contributed samples from acute and convalescent COVID-19. From T cells, B-cell-depleted T cells, or PBMCs came the material, which was cDNA or gDNA.

As processed by the authors: The authors estimated nucleated cell counts from reference gene primer amplification. TCRdb's copy holds only in-frame clones and misses some; the assay was immunoSEQ multiplex PCR. Clone size and V and J calls were adopted from that table, with D and trimming inferred from the DNA. The sample consists of about 240,000 clones, more than 85% of them appearing once. Trimming took 0 bases from V and 7 from J, leaving 11 bases between them. The CDR3 is 14 amino acids. Germline CDR1 SGHTS, CDR2 YDEGEE. The V gene is TRBV5-8, the J gene TRBJ1-5; TRBD1 might be the D (6 bases). The source material was peripheral blood. This sequence originates from a woman in her 70s with active or convalescent COVID-19. CDR3 bases: TGTGCCAGCAGCTTGGGCAGGGGAAACCAGCCCCAGCATTTT. This sequence encodes CASSLGRGNQPQHF.